What follows are 27 T cell receptor beta chains derived from one specimen sequenced in a study of T cells after yellow fever vaccination. TCRdb reanalysed the 5' RACE reads using MiXCR and keeps one entry per CDR3 protein. Here the sample spans over 20,000 distinct CDR3 sequences, 5.5% being singletons. The source was PBMCs, either bulk or a sorted T-cell subset (CD4+, CD8+, memory, or dextramer-sorted; not recorded which), collected 15 days after the yellow fever booster vaccination. All receptors come from a man younger than 45 who received the YFV17D yellow fever vaccine.

This clonotype was detected ten times or more. The V and J genes are TRBV19 and TRBJ1-1; D is unresolved. Trimming shortened V by 3 bases and J by 7 bases, and 9 bases separated the two germline ends. Germline V gives CDR1 LNHDA, CDR2 SQIVND (reference sequence). The CDR3 has 12 residues. CDR3 nucleotides: TGTGCCAGTAGTATCTGGGGAAGTGAAGCTTTCTTT. Translation gives CASSIWGSEAFF.

To note about this clonotype: A much larger clone differs from this one at a single base, so this may be a read error. The rearrangement joins TRBV20-1 to TRBJ2-7; the match to TRBD2 covers 10 bases. Germline assignment: CDR1 DFQATT and CDR2 SNEGSKA (reference sequence). The junction had 3 bases not matched to a gene; V was cut back by 8 bases and J by 2 bases. The CDR3 sequence is 12 residues long. The CDR3: CSPGLAAYEQYF. The CDR3 coding sequence is TGCAGTCCAGGACTAGCGGCCTACGAGCAGTACTTC.

This clonotype was recorded at least ten times. The chain combines TRBV24-1 with TRBJ2-1; D unresolved. Germline V CDR1 and CDR2: KGHDR, SFDVKD. CDR3 size: 14 residues. With 2 bases removed from V and 5 bases from J, the gap between germline ends came to 9 bases. CDR3 in amino acids: CATSDSRRDNEQFF. Written as DNA, the CDR3 is TGTGCCACCAGTGATTCCCGGAGAGACAATGAGCAGTTCTTC.

In this sample, this clonotype turned up many times. This chain uses TRBV7-2 with TRBJ1-1; 10 nucleotides align to TRBD1. Germline CDR1 SGHTA, CDR2 FQGNSA. The CDR3 is 14 residues long. V gave up 6 bases and J gave up 7 bases; unmatched junction bases: 8. In DNA, the CDR3 is TGTGCCAGCAGATACGGACAGGGGGGAGGTGAAGCTTTCTTT. Encoded protein: CASRYGQGGGEAFF.

This clonotype showed up many times. The genes are TRBV20-1 and TRBJ2-1; the D is unclear. In germline, CDR1 is DFQATT, CDR2 SNEGSKA (reference sequence). With 4 bases removed from V and 4 bases from J, the gap between germline ends came to 5 bases. The CDR3 is 11 amino acids. The CDR3 spells CSAKQYNEQFF. In nucleotides, the CDR3 is TGCAGTGCTAAACAATACAATGAGCAGTTCTTC.

This clonotype has a count of ten or more. The junction shows a germline mismatch at one end, possibly a read error. V is TRBV28 and J is TRBJ2-5; no definite D call. This CDR3 is built from 12 residues. Germline-derived CDR1 and CDR2 are MDHEN and SYDVKM. CDR3 in amino acids: CASSLSQGTQYF. CDR3 nucleotide sequence: TGTGCCAGCAGTTTAAGTCAAGGGACCCAGTACTTC.

This clonotype was recorded at least ten times. The J gene is TRBJ2-3, the V gene TRBV19; D perhaps matches TRBD2 (5 bases). The CDR3 totals 14 residues. V lost 5 bases and J 1 base, leaving 10 bases between the germline ends. Germline V CDR1 and CDR2: LNHDA, SQIVND (reference sequence). In DNA, the CDR3 is TGTGCCAGTAGTTCTGGGAGCGGCACAGATACGCAGTATTTT. This sequence encodes CASSSGSGTDTQYF.

This clonotype came up many times. The chain uses TRBV5-1 and TRBJ1-2; 9 bases agree with TRBD1. This CDR3 has 15 amino acids. Trimming removed 3 bases from V and 3 bases from J; junction bases left unmatched: 6. In germline, CDR1 is SGHRS, CDR2 YFSETQ. The CDR3 sequence: CASSWGDRDDYGYTF. Written as DNA, the CDR3 is TGCGCCAGCAGCTGGGGGGACAGGGATGACTATGGCTACACCTTC. The full variable domain, in which reference TRBV5-1 and TRBJ1-2 provide the parts outside the CDR3, is KAGVTQTPRYLIKTRGQQVTLSCSPISGHRSVSWYQQTPGQGLQFLFEYFSETQRNKGNFPGRFSGRQFSNSRSEMNVSTLELGDSALYLCASSWGDRDDYGYTFGSGTRLTVV.

This clonotype was detected ten times or more. This rearrangement joins TRBV11-2 to TRBJ2-4; D gene uncertain. Looked up from germline, CDR1 is SGHAT and CDR2 is FQNNGV. Trimming left V 3 bases short and J 0 bases short, with 6 bases between. The CDR3 contains 14 residues. This CDR3 reads CASSFWLAKNIQYF. The DNA for the CDR3 is TGTGCCAGCAGCTTCTGGCTAGCCAAAAACATTCAGTACTTC.

This clonotype was picked up many times. V is TRBV5-1 and J is TRBJ1-2; 9 bases match TRBD1. V lost 0 bases to trimming and J lost 5 bases; unmatched junction nucleotides: 2. The CDR3 covers 14 residues. The V gene's germline CDR1 is SGHRS and CDR2 YFSETQ. The CDR3 sequence: CASSLAGTGYGYTF. The CDR3 nucleotides read TGCGCCAGCAGCTTGGCCGGGACAGGGTATGGCTACACCTTC.

In this sample, this clonotype turned up a few times. The genes are TRBV20-1 and TRBJ2-5, with D maybe TRBD1 (6 bases). V gave up 3 bases and J gave up 4 bases, with 12 bases separating them. The CDR3 consists of 13 residues. The V gene's germline CDR1 is DFQATT and CDR2 SNEGSKA (reference sequence). The CDR3 region is CSASYRVVETQYF. CDR3 coding DNA: TGCAGTGCTAGTTACAGGGTTGTAGAGACCCAGTACTTC.

In this sample, this clonotype turned up many times. J is TRBJ2-2 and V is TRBV15, with 7 positions matching TRBD2. The junction had 5 bases not matched to a gene; V was cut back by 1 base and J by 0 bases. Germline assignment: CDR1 LNHNV and CDR2 YYDKDF (reference sequence). This CDR3 has 17 residues. In DNA form, the CDR3 reads TGTGCCACCAGCAGAGTGGGAGCGGGACCGAACACCGGGGAGCTGTTTTTT. This codes for CATSRVGAGPNTGELFF.

This clonotype was observed at least ten times. The chain combines TRBV29-1 with TRBJ2-5, with 10 bases aligning to TRBD2. Germline-derived CDR1 and CDR2 are SQVTM and ANQGSEA. The CDR3 is made up of 13 amino acids. V was pared by 7 bases and J by 4 bases, with 6 bases of the junction left unmatched. The CDR3 loop reads CSASGSERETQYF. The CDR3 DNA reads TGCAGCGCTAGCGGGAGCGAAAGAGAGACCCAGTACTTC. Using reference TRBV29-1 and TRBJ2-5 for the parts outside the CDR3, the full variable domain is SAVISQKPSRDICQRGTSLTIQCQVDSQVTMMFWYRQQPGQSLTLIATANQGSEATYESGFVIDKFPISRPNLTFSTLTVSNMSPEDSSIYLCSASGSERETQYFGPGTRLLVL.

This clonotype has a count of ten or more. This rearrangement joins TRBV21-1 to TRBJ2-7; the table gives TRBD2 as D, unverified against the DNA. TRBV21-1 is annotated as a pseudogene. The CDR3 length is 15 residues. The CDR3: CASSKNFPGLYEQYF. As DNA, the CDR3 is TGTGCCAGCAGCAAAAATTTCCCGGGACTTTACGAGCAGTACTTC.

This clonotype showed up many times. This sequence joins TRBV2 and TRBJ2-1; 10 nucleotides match TRBD2. The junction had 2 bases not matched to a gene; V was cut back by 7 bases and J by 2 bases. Germline V gene data show CDR1 as SNHLY and CDR2 as FYNNEI. The CDR3 extends over 14 amino acids. The CDR3 sequence is CASKTSGTYNEQFF. The CDR3 DNA reads TGTGCCAGCAAAACTAGCGGGACCTACAATGAGCAGTTCTTC.

This clonotype was recorded a few times. The gene calls are TRBV5-4 and TRBJ2-1, with TRBD2 matching over 8 bases. Germline V gene sequence: CDR1 SGHNT, CDR2 YYREEE (reference sequence). With 4 bases clipped from V and 8 bases from J, the junction kept 11 bases outside the gene matches. The CDR3 has 15 residues. Here the CDR3 DNA reads TGTGCCAGCAGCCCACCGGGACTAGTGTTCGATGAGCAGTTCTTC. Encoded protein: CASSPPGLVFDEQFF.

This clonotype was picked up many times. The V call is TRBV19, the J call TRBJ2-1; TRBD1 agrees at 8 bases. The germline V gene encodes CDR1 LNHDA and CDR2 SQIVND (reference sequence). CDR3 length equals 18 residues. V shed 3 bases and J 9 bases; nucleotides not matched to a gene: 19. Here the CDR3 reads CASSMSGQVFSVPFEQFF. In nucleotides, the CDR3 is TGTGCCAGTAGTATGTCGGGACAGGTATTCTCTGTACCGTTTGAGCAGTTCTTC.

This clonotype was detected many times. CDR3 DNA sequence: TGTGCCAGCAGCGGAGGGACAGGGACCAAGCAGTACTTC. Encoded protein: CASSGGTGTKQYF. The chain has TRBV11-2 and TRBJ2-7, with TRBD1 matching 9 bases. The J segment lost 8 bases and the V segment lost 5 bases, leaving 7 bases of the junction unmatched. Germline V gives CDR1 SGHAT, CDR2 FQNNGV. This CDR3 region has 13 residues.

This clonotype was found many times. The gene calls are TRBV10-3 and TRBJ1-6; TRBD1 agrees at 8 bases. The germline V gene encodes CDR1 ENHRY and CDR2 SYGVKD. V gave up 2 bases and J gave up 7 bases; unmatched junction bases: 7. CDR3 length equals 16 residues. The CDR3 sequence is CAISENLAGGNSPLHF. The CDR3, as DNA: TGTGCCATCAGTGAGAACCTAGCAGGGGGCAATTCACCCCTCCACTTT.

This clonotype was seen at least ten times. J is TRBJ2-1 and V is TRBV9; 7 bases are shared with TRBD2. V was pared by 4 bases and J by 10 bases, with 11 bases of the junction left unmatched. Germline V gene lookup returns CDR1 SGDLS and CDR2 YYNGEE. The CDR3 totals 14 residues. In nucleotides, the CDR3 is TGTGCCAGCAGCCTCCGGGACTACCTAGGGGAGCAGTTCTTC. The encoded protein is CASSLRDYLGEQFF.

This clonotype occurred many times. The CDR3 DNA reads as TGTGCCTGGGGAAGGACGGGTGGAAACACCATATATTTT. Protein sequence: CAWGRTGGNTIYF. This rearrangement joins TRBV30 to TRBJ1-3; D gene uncertain. CDR3 size: 13 residues. Germline assignment: CDR1 GTSNPN and CDR2 SVGIG (reference sequence). The V end was cut by 5 bases, the J end by 3 bases, with 11 bases between.

Many counts were recorded for this clonotype. V gene TRBV10-3 combines with J gene TRBJ2-2; TRBD2 matches at 9 bases. CDR1 ENHRY and CDR2 SYGVKD come from the germline V gene. The CDR3 length is 16 residues. V was clipped by 4 bases and J by 2 bases; unmatched bases: 5. The CDR3 protein is CAISGGGAANTGELFF. CDR3 nucleotide sequence: TGTGCCATCAGTGGCGGGGGGGCGGCCAACACCGGGGAGCTGTTTTTT.

Ten or more counts support this clonotype. CDR3 DNA sequence: TGCAGTGCTAGGTCGTGGGGACAGGGTATAAATCAGCCCCAGCATTTT. Translated: CSARSWGQGINQPQHF. The chain is built from TRBV20-1 and TRBJ1-5; 9 bases match TRBD1. The CDR3 extends over 16 amino acids. Per germline, CDR1 DFQATT and CDR2 SNEGSKA (reference sequence). J was trimmed by 4 bases and V by 3 bases; bases with no gene match: 10.

This clonotype was seen many times. The V and J genes are TRBV3-1 and TRBJ2-1; TRBD2 is a possible D gene (5 bases). Trimming took 1 base from V and 0 from J, leaving 16 bases between them. In germline, CDR1 is LGHDT, CDR2 YNNKEL (reference sequence). This CDR3 spans 18 amino acids. The CDR3 nucleotides read TGTGCCAGCAGCCAAGTACTGCGGACTCGGAGCTCCTACAATGAGCAGTTCTTC. Translated: CASSQVLRTRSSYNEQFF.

About this clonotype: One base away lies a much larger clone, so this may be a sequencing read error. The chain links TRBV20-1 to TRBJ1-5; no definite D call. This CDR3 comprises 13 residues. Germline CDR1 DFQATT, CDR2 SNEGSKA (reference sequence). The CDR3 DNA is TGCAGTGCTAGAGGGGATAGCAATCAGCCCCATCATTTT. This gives the protein CSARGDSNQPHHF.

This clonotype was found many times. This chain links TRBV6-5 with TRBJ2-2, with 9 bases identical to TRBD1. Germline trimming cut 4 bases from V and 7 bases from J; bases unmatched to any gene: 16. The CDR3 is made up of 18 amino acids. Germline CDR1 and CDR2: MNHEY and SVGAGI. CDR3 amino acids: CASSSPMPGTGRIGELFF. The CDR3 DNA sequence: TGTGCCAGCAGTTCGCCCATGCCCGGGACAGGGAGGATCGGGGAGCTGTTTTTT.

This clonotype was observed a few times. J is TRBJ2-1 and V is TRBV4-1; D remains unclear. The CDR3 totals 14 residues. Trimming took 4 bases from V and 6 from J, leaving 13 bases between them. Germline V lookup: CDR1 MGHRA, CDR2 YSYEKL. The CDR3 bases are TGCGCCAGCAGCCCCCTAACGTCATCCAATGAGCAGTTCTTC. It specifies CASSPLTSSNEQFF.